Sequencing of this T cell receptor (beta chain) was carried out in a study of cytomegalovirus exposure and HLA in healthy donors. Study as a whole: An analysis done earlier identified more than 100 million unique TCR beta sequences from about 179 million T cells. Study findings and constraints: In an earlier analysis, about 87% or about 30%: the productive usage of most TCR beta V segments.

For this clone: The target antigen is unknown.

This CDR3 region has 16 residues. The V segment lost 4 bases and the J segment 0 bases; nucleotides outside the gene matches: 7. Germline V gene sequence: CDR1 SGHNT, CDR2 YYREEE (reference sequence). Vbeta (60) and Jbeta (13) primers were used in the PCR. Measured with immunoSEQ multiplex PCR; TCRdb has only the in-frame clones, and not every one. The sample consists of 110,000 or so clones, around 75% of them appearing once. The sequence was obtained from a woman between 40 and 55 years old in good health and CMV-seropositive. Sequenced sample: PBMCs. V is TRBV5-4 and J is TRBJ1-1; 9 bases are a match to TRBD1. The CDR3: CASSGTGGPMNTEAFF. CDR3 in DNA: TGTGCCAGCAGCGGCACAGGGGGCCCCATGAACACTGAAGCTTTCTTT.